One sample yielded the 24 T cell receptor beta chains listed below, sequenced in a study of immune heterogeneity within non-small cell lung tumors. TCR beta CDR3 was amplified by multiplex PCR using 32 V and 13 J primers. TCRdb itself ran the multiplex PCR reads through MiXCR, one entry per CDR3 protein. Of roughly 4,500 distinct CDR3 sequences listed, around a fifth are singletons. Template input was genomic DNA from bulk tumor (600 ng per sample). Several widely spaced biopsies per primary tumor were taken during surgery. Patients had untreated, newly diagnosed non-small cell lung cancer and underwent curative surgery. The sample taken for sequencing was lung tumor tissue. The receptors shown here come from a man in his 70s with non-small cell lung cancer.

In its sample, this clonotype is medium-sized (0.01 to 0.1%). This sequence joins TRBV6-5 and TRBJ1-6; tentative D call: TRBD1 (6 bases). The CDR3 is 16 amino acids. The V gene's germline CDR1 is MNHEY and CDR2 SVGAGI. V dropped 2 bases and J dropped 7 bases, with 15 bases sitting between them. CDR3 nucleotides: TGTGCCAGCAGTTACGGGGGGGGGACAACGAATTCACCCCTCCACTTT. Encoded protein: CASSYGGGTTNSPLHF.

In regard to this clonotype: At one end, the junction sequence differs from germline, possibly due to a read error. This chain joins TRBV28 and TRBJ1-6; TRBD1 aligns across 7 bases. This CDR3 comprises 17 residues. From germline, CDR1 is MDHEN and CDR2 SYDVKM. The CDR3 loop is CASSCTGDGKFNSPLYF. The CDR3, as DNA: TGTGCCAGCAGCTGTACAGGGGACGGAAAGTTTAATTCACCCCTCTACTTT.

J is TRBJ1-2 and V is TRBV5-4, with a possible D match to TRBD1 (6 bases). The CDR3 has 11 amino acids. Germline CDR1 SGHNT, CDR2 YYREEE (reference sequence). Between the trimmed V and J ends, which lost 3 bases and 8 bases, there was a span of 8 bases. CDR3 sequence reads: CASSYREGYTF. CDR3 DNA sequence: TGTGCCAGCAGCTACAGGGAGGGCTACACCTTC.

V is TRBV28 and J is TRBJ1-1; D is ambiguous. Per the germline V gene, CDR1 is MDHEN and CDR2 is SYDVKM. The CDR3 runs 11 residues. Trimming shortened V by 6 bases and J by 7 bases, and 9 bases separated the two germline ends. CDR3 bases: TGTGCCAGCAGCCAAGGACTTGAAGCTTTCTTT. Its protein is CASSQGLEAFF.

This clonotype was recorded a few times. V and J are TRBV2 and TRBJ2-3; D not certain. The CDR3 spans 14 residues. Germline-derived CDR1 and CDR2 are SNHLY and FYNNEI. V was clipped by 6 bases and J by 4 bases, with 14 bases between them. CDR3 nucleotide sequence: TGTGCCAGCAGAGAAAGCGTCATGGCAGATACGCAGTATTTT. Its protein is CASRESVMADTQYF.

The table lists this clonotype with a few counts. The chain combines TRBV13 with TRBJ2-1; 7 bases align to TRBD2. The V segment lost 5 bases and the J segment 5 bases; nucleotides outside the gene matches: 12. In germline, CDR1 is PRHDT, CDR2 FYEKMQ (reference sequence). The CDR3 is 16 amino acids. CDR3 coding DNA: TGTGCCAGCAGCCCCCCCCACGCTAGCGGAAACAATGAGCAGTTCTTC. Encoded protein: CASSPPHASGNNEQFF.

This clonotype is categorized as medium-sized. V gene TRBV27 combines with J gene TRBJ2-1, with D tentatively TRBD1 or TRBD2 (5 bases each). Germline CDR1 is MNHEY and CDR2 is SMNVEV (reference sequence). This CDR3 spans 15 amino acids. With 3 bases removed from V and 8 bases from J, the gap between germline ends came to 17 bases. CDR3 region: CASSFSGTRGYEQFF. CDR3 nucleotides: TGTGCCAGCAGTTTTTCCGGGACGAGGGGCTATGAGCAGTTCTTC.

The rearrangement joins TRBV9 to TRBJ2-1, with D possibly being TRBD1 or TRBD2 (7 bases each). The germline V gene encodes CDR1 SGDLS and CDR2 YYNGEE. This CDR3 comprises 17 residues. V lost 2 bases and J 7 bases, leaving 22 bases between the germline ends. The CDR3 DNA is TGTGCCAGCAGCGTCCTCCCAATTGGCAGGGGGGGGAATGAGCAGTTCTTC. The encoded protein is CASSVLPIGRGGNEQFF.

Worth noting for this clonotype: This may be a read error, as it is one base from a much larger clone. The rearrangement links TRBV7-2 to TRBJ2-7, with D possibly matching TRBD2 (6 bases). This CDR3 has 14 amino acids. CDR1 is SGHTA and CDR2 is FQGNSA in the germline V gene. DNA of the CDR3: TGTTCCAGCAGCTTACTGACTAGGCGCCGCGAGCAGTACTTC. Its protein product is CSSSLLTRRREQYF.

Concerning this clonotype: A read error is possible here, since a much larger clone lies one base away. DNA of the CDR3: TGTGCCAGTAGTACCCCACAGGGTTCTAACTATGGCTACACCTTC. This codes for CASSTPQGSNYGYTF. This chain links TRBV19 with TRBJ1-2; maybe TRBD1 (6 bases). Germline assignment: CDR1 LNHDA and CDR2 SQIVND (reference sequence). Trimming pared 4 bases from V and 0 bases from J, leaving 12 bases between. This CDR3 is 15 amino acids long.

The rearrangement joins TRBV5-6 to TRBJ2-5; unclear D gene. The CDR3 covers 14 residues. Germline lookup yields CDR1 SGHDT and CDR2 YYEEEE. Trimming removed 0 bases from V and 1 base from J, with 7 bases in between. The CDR3 bases are TGTGCCAGCAGCTTGGCGGCCCCCCAAGAGACCCAGTACTTC. Residues: CASSLAAPQETQYF.

This clonotype is judged medium-sized (0.01 to 0.1%). The genes are TRBV27 and TRBJ2-1; D is ambiguous. V shed 5 bases and J shed 6 bases, with 11 bases lying between them. The CDR3 sequence is 13 residues long. CDR1 and CDR2 from the germline V gene are MNHEY and SMNVEV (reference sequence). CDR3 region: CASSQNLGNEQFF. CDR3 coding DNA: TGTGCCAGCAGTCAGAATCTCGGCAATGAGCAGTTCTTC.

The rearrangement links TRBV7-9 to TRBJ2-5; 8 bases agree with TRBD1. This CDR3 region has 13 residues. CDR1 and CDR2 from the germline V gene are SEHNR and FQNEAQ (reference sequence). V lost 5 bases, J lost 9 bases, and 8 bases stayed unmatched. CDR3 in amino acids: CASSNPPGGPQYF. In DNA form, the CDR3 reads TGTGCCAGCAGCAATCCCCCAGGGGGCCCCCAGTACTTC.

This chain joins TRBV7-8 and TRBJ1-1; D unclear. CDR1 SGHVS and CDR2 FQNEAQ come from the germline V gene. Between the trimmed V and J ends, which lost 5 bases and 5 bases, there was a span of 12 bases. This CDR3 is 13 amino acids long. The CDR3, as DNA: TGTGCCAGCAGCCTCCGCCACCAAACTGAAGCTTTCTTT. As protein: CASSLRHQTEAFF. Using reference TRBV7-8 and TRBJ1-1 for the parts outside the CDR3, the full variable domain is GAGVSQSPRYKVAKRGQDVALRCDPISGHVSLFWYQQALGQGPEFLTYFQNEAQLDKSGLPSDRFFAERPEGSVSTLKIQRTQQEDSAVYLCASSLRHQTEAFFGQGTRLTVV.

Judged by abundance, this clonotype is medium-sized (0.01 to 0.1%). CDR3 amino acids: CASRRPAGGRGGADTNTGELFF. In DNA, the CDR3 is TGTGCCAGCAGGCGACCGGCCGGAGGACGAGGTGGGGCCGACACGAACACCGGGGAGCTGTTTTTT. This chain connects TRBV6-1 to TRBJ2-2; D could derive from TRBD1 or TRBD2 (5 bases each). The ends were cut back, 6 bases at V and 0 bases at J, with 32 bases in the middle. CDR3 length: 22 residues. Germline loops: CDR1 MNHNS, CDR2 SASEGT.

This clonotype is medium-sized in the sample. The CDR3 loop is CASSTPGGGTFSGELFF. In nucleotides, the CDR3 is TGTGCCAGCAGTACCCCCGGTGGGGGTACTTTCTCCGGGGAGCTGTTTTTT. The chain couples TRBV28 to TRBJ2-2; the D gene could be TRBD1 or TRBD2 (5 bases each). Trimming took off 5 bases at V and 6 bases at J, with 22 bases between the two ends. There are 17 residues in the CDR3. CDR1 is MDHEN and CDR2 is SYDVKM in the germline V gene.

By sample fraction, this clonotype is medium-sized. The genes are TRBV20-1 and TRBJ2-7; D might be TRBD1 (5 bases). The CDR3 is 12 residues long. Between the trimmed V and J ends, which lost 5 bases and 1 base, there was a span of 9 bases. CDR1 and CDR2 (germline): DFQATT, SNEGSKA (reference sequence). CDR3 DNA sequence: TGCAGTGCTTGGGGCAGGTCCTACGAGCAGTACTTC. It encodes CSAWGRSYEQYF.

Relative to its sample, this clonotype is medium-sized. The chain joins TRBV4-1 to TRBJ1-1; D is uncertain. Germline V CDR1 and CDR2: MGHRA, YSYEKL. V lost 2 bases and J 3 bases, leaving 13 bases between the germline ends. This CDR3 is built from 15 residues. As DNA, the CDR3 is TGCGCCAGCAGCCAATCTGTAGGGCATGACACTGAAGCTTTCTTT. Its translation: CASSQSVGHDTEAFF.

In its sample, this clonotype was seen a few times. The genes are TRBV19 and TRBJ2-3; TRBD1 is a possible D gene (5 bases). The germline V gene encodes CDR1 LNHDA and CDR2 SQIVND (reference sequence). The CDR3 has 14 residues. V lost 5 bases and J lost 4, with 13 bases in between. CDR3 region: CASSVSRVADTQYF. The CDR3 coding sequence is TGTGCCAGTAGTGTCTCCAGGGTTGCAGATACGCAGTATTTT.

This clonotype is categorized as medium-sized (0.01 to 0.1%). This chain joins TRBV28 and TRBJ2-2, with 12 bases aligning to TRBD2. The V segment lost 5 bases and the J segment 6 bases; nucleotides outside the gene matches: 10. The germline CDR1 and CDR2 sequences are MDHEN and SYDVKM. The CDR3 runs 17 residues. CDR3 sequence reads: CASSDLGLAGYAGELFF. As DNA, the CDR3 is TGTGCCAGCAGTGACCTCGGACTAGCGGGATACGCCGGGGAGCTGTTTTTT.

This clonotype is classed as medium-sized. V is TRBV4-2 and J is TRBJ2-2; 7 nucleotides line up with TRBD2. Germline loops: CDR1 LGHNA, CDR2 YNFKEQ. The CDR3 is 15 amino acids. Trimming at V came to 4 bases and at J to 5 bases, leaving 7 bases not matched to a gene. CDR3 sequence reads: CASSRSMGGTGELFF. The CDR3 region has the DNA TGTGCCAGCAGCCGGTCGATGGGAGGGACCGGGGAGCTGTTTTTT.

This clonotype has only one observation. The chain couples TRBV20-1 to TRBJ2-3; 7 positions match TRBD2. Germline-derived CDR1 and CDR2 are DFQATT and SNEGSKA (reference sequence). The CDR3 is 17 residues long. The ends lost 3 bases at V and 2 bases at J; junction bases unmatched: 14. CDR3 coding DNA: TGCAGTGCTAGCCCCCCGGTAGCGGGCGTCCTCACAGATACGCAGTATTTT. Translating gives CSASPPVAGVLTDTQYF.

This clonotype appeared a single time. The chain uses TRBV7-3 and TRBJ2-3, with TRBD2 matching over 8 bases. From germline, CDR1 is SGHTA and CDR2 FQGTGA. The trim removed 6 bases at V and 4 bases at J, leaving 9 bases unmatched. CDR3 length: 15 residues. This CDR3 reads CASRLGLGTADTQYF. CDR3 bases: TGTGCCAGCAGATTGGGACTAGGGACGGCAGATACGCAGTATTTT. Full variable domain (outside the CDR3, taken from reference TRBV7-3 and TRBJ2-3): GAGVSQTPSNKVTEKGKYVELRCDPISGHTALYWYRQSLGQGPEFLIYFQGTGAADDSGLPNDRFFAVRPEGSVSTLKIQRTERGDSAVYLCASRLGLGTADTQYFGPGTRLTVL.

The chain uses TRBV15 and TRBJ1-3; perhaps TRBD1 as D (5 bases). Germline V gene sequence: CDR1 LNHNV, CDR2 YYDKDF (reference sequence). Trimming pared 0 bases from V and 1 base from J, leaving 7 bases between. This CDR3 is 15 amino acids long. CDR3 loop: CATSREGVSGNTIYF. CDR3 nucleotides: TGTGCCACCAGCAGAGAAGGGGTGTCTGGAAACACCATATATTTT.